The present entry profiles one T cell receptor (beta chain) with its context. Antigen: not known. The CDR3 contains 15 residues. CDR1 is MNHEY and CDR2 is SMNVEV in the germline V gene (reference sequence). Trimming cost V 5 bases and J 6 bases, with 16 bases left between them. Amplification used 60 Vbeta primers and 13 Jbeta primers. The data were produced by immunoSEQ multiplex PCR, yet TCRdb's version contains in-frame clones alone and is incomplete. The sample lists roughly 150,000 clones, roughly 80% seen once, with approximately 1% in the top ten. This specimen comes from a study of cytomegalovirus exposure and HLA in healthy donors. Notes on the study in general: When presence/absence was analysed, sequencing depth was taken to be roughly uniform across donors.

The TCR was taken from a girl aged 2-10 years in good health and CMV-seropositive. The chain couples TRBV27 to TRBJ1-4; perhaps TRBD1 as D (6 bases). The sample taken for sequencing was PBMCs. In DNA, the CDR3 is TGTGCCAGCAGTGCCCCGAACAGGGTCCATGAAAAACTGTTTTTT. This translates into CASSAPNRVHEKLFF. Full variable domain (rest looked up from reference TRBV27 and TRBJ1-4): EAQVTQNPRYLITVTGKKLTVTCSQNMNHEYMSWYRQDPGLGLRQIYYSMNVEVTDKGDVPEGYKVSRKEKRNFPLILESPSPNQTSLYFCASSAPNRVHEKLFFGSGTQLSVL.